This entry lists 15 T cell receptor beta chains sequenced from one sample in a study of PD-1 blockade in mismatch repair-deficient tumors. Produced via immunoSEQ multiplex PCR; TCRdb's table is partial and in-frame only. The sample consists of about 120,000 clones, approximately 80% of them appearing once. The specimen was peripheral blood, collected about 60 weeks after starting pembrolizumab. The origin of the receptors is an adult with mismatch repair-deficient cancer.

This chain uses TRBV4-2 with TRBJ2-2; maybe TRBD2 (6 bases). The CDR3 is 16 residues long. Trimming cost V 0 bases and J 6 bases, with 14 bases left between them. CDR1 and CDR2 from the germline V gene are LGHNA and YNFKEQ. The CDR3 loop reads CASSQDTGARPGELFF. CDR3 DNA: TGTGCCAGCAGCCAAGATACGGGAGCGAGGCCCGGGGAGCTGTTTTTT.

J is TRBJ2-2 and V is TRBV7-9; weak D call: TRBD1 (6 bases). Trimming removed 5 bases from V and 2 bases from J, with 18 bases in between. Germline V lookup: CDR1 SEHNR, CDR2 FQNEAQ (reference sequence). The length of the CDR3 is 17 residues. Written as DNA, the CDR3 is TGTGCCAGCAGCCCACAGGACAGTCGGAGCAACACCGGGGAGCTGTTTTTT. Translation gives CASSPQDSRSNTGELFF.

This clone was seen just once. The V gene is TRBV6-5, the J gene TRBJ2-3; possibly TRBD2 for D (5 bases). Trimming took 6 bases from V and 2 from J, leaving 15 bases between them. The CDR3 loop spans 15 amino acids. Germline V CDR1 and CDR2: MNHEY, SVGAGI. In DNA form, the CDR3 reads TGTGCCAGCAGACTAGACGGAGTAAACACAGATACGCAGTATTTT. This encodes CASRLDGVNTDTQYF.

The genes are TRBV6-5 and TRBJ1-3; D gene ambiguous. Germline V gives CDR1 MNHEY, CDR2 SVGAGI. CDR3 size: 14 residues. V was clipped by 6 bases and J by 4 bases, with 13 bases between them. DNA of the CDR3: TGTGCCAGCAGGACAAGACGTAGCGGAAACACCATATATTTT. Translated: CASRTRRSGNTIYF.

The CDR3 nucleotides read TGTGCCAGTAGTATGGTGGGCAGCAACACTGAAGCTTTCTTT. It is translated as CASSMVGSNTEAFF. The chain has TRBV19 and TRBJ1-1, with unresolved D. Deletions cut 3 bases from V and 2 bases from J, with 10 bases between. The CDR3 covers 14 residues. Germline assignment: CDR1 LNHDA and CDR2 SQIVND (reference sequence).

The chain has TRBV19 and TRBJ2-1, with D perhaps matching TRBD1 or TRBD2 (5 bases each). The ends were cut back, 6 bases at V and 7 bases at J, with 13 bases in the middle. From germline, CDR1 is LNHDA and CDR2 SQIVND (reference sequence). The CDR3 sequence is 13 residues long. The CDR3 coding sequence is TGTGCCAGTAGGGGGGACGTCGCAAATGAGCAGTTCTTC. This codes for CASRGDVANEQFF. Filled out from reference TRBV19 and TRBJ2-1, the complete variable domain reads DGGITQSPKYLFRKEGQNVTLSCEQNLNHDAMYWYRQDPGQGLRLIYYSQIVNDFQKGDIAEGYSVSREKKESFPLTVTSAQKNPTAFYLCASRGDVANEQFFGPGTRLTVL.

The rearrangement links TRBV5-1 to TRBJ1-1; 9 bases are shared with TRBD1. V lost 5 bases to trimming and J lost 1 base; unmatched junction nucleotides: 6. Germline V gene data show CDR1 as SGHRS and CDR2 as YFSETQ. The CDR3 consists of 15 residues. In nucleotides, the CDR3 is TGCGCCAGCAGAAAGATGGGACAGGGGAACACTGAAGCTTTCTTT. It translates to CASRKMGQGNTEAFF.

The chain couples TRBV9 to TRBJ2-3, with D possibly matching TRBD2 (6 bases). Germline V gene lookup returns CDR1 SGDLS and CDR2 YYNGEE. This CDR3 is built from 15 residues. V dropped 0 bases and J dropped 3 bases, with 11 bases sitting between them. The CDR3 coding sequence is TGTGCCAGCAGCGTAGGACTAGTTTGGACAGATACGCAGTATTTT. This encodes CASSVGLVWTDTQYF. Full variable domain (rest looked up from reference TRBV9 and TRBJ2-3): DSGVTQTPKHLITATGQRVTLRCSPRSGDLSVYWYQQSLDQGLQFLIQYYNGEERAKGNILERFSAQQFPDLHSELNLSSLELGDSALYFCASSVGLVWTDTQYFGPGTRLTVL.

The rearrangement links TRBV9 to TRBJ2-1, with TRBD2 as a possible D gene (6 bases). V gave up 5 bases and J gave up 3 bases, with 15 bases separating them. CDR1 is SGDLS and CDR2 is YYNGEE in the germline V gene. This CDR3 has 15 residues. The CDR3 sequence is CASSPRSGLYNEQFF. The CDR3 DNA reads as TGTGCCAGCAGTCCCAGGAGCGGGCTCTACAATGAGCAGTTCTTC.

The chain couples TRBV27 to TRBJ2-1; a weak D match, TRBD2 (5 bases). Looked up from germline, CDR1 is MNHEY and CDR2 is SMNVEV (reference sequence). This CDR3 is 14 amino acids long. The V and J ends lost 5 bases and 0 bases respectively, with 8 bases between them. The CDR3 reads CASSTDYSYNEQFF. As DNA, the CDR3 is TGTGCCAGCAGTACAGACTACTCCTACAATGAGCAGTTCTTC.

The chain uses TRBV28 and TRBJ2-1; D is unclear. CDR1 is MDHEN, CDR2 SYDVKM, per germline. The CDR3 sequence is 11 residues long. The V gene lost 5 bases and the J gene lost 7 bases, with 6 bases spanning the gap. CDR3 coding DNA: TGTGCCAGCAGTGGCCGTAATGAGCAGTTCTTC. Translated: CASSGRNEQFF.

This clone was seen only a few times. The V and J genes are TRBV2 and TRBJ2-7; D not resolved. The CDR3 is made up of 14 amino acids. Trimming took off 5 bases at V and 2 bases at J, with 13 bases between the two ends. Germline CDR1 reads SNHLY; CDR2 reads FYNNEI. The CDR3 region is CASSMKGPTYEQYF. CDR3 coding DNA: TGTGCCAGCAGTATGAAAGGGCCCACCTACGAGCAGTACTTC.

The V call is TRBV5-1, the J call TRBJ2-7; D gene ambiguous. V lost 0 bases to trimming and J lost 0 bases, with 7 bases between them. There are 14 residues in the CDR3. Germline V lookup: CDR1 SGHRS, CDR2 YFSETQ. The CDR3 loop is CASSLGPFSYEQYF. DNA for the CDR3: TGCGCCAGCAGCTTGGGTCCGTTCTCCTACGAGCAGTACTTC. Full variable domain (remainder filled in from reference TRBV5-1 and TRBJ2-7): KAGVTQTPRYLIKTRGQQVTLSCSPISGHRSVSWYQQTPGQGLQFLFEYFSETQRNKGNFPGRFSGRQFSNSRSEMNVSTLELGDSALYLCASSLGPFSYEQYFGPGTRLTVT.

This clone was seen only once. CDR3 coding DNA: TGTGCCAGCAGTTACCGAACACGCACAGGGGGCAATGAGCAGTTCTTC. Translated, it gives CASSYRTRTGGNEQFF. V and J are TRBV6-5 and TRBJ2-1, with 8 bases fitting TRBD1. V lost 2 bases and J lost 6; bases outside the gene matches: 9. The CDR3 extends over 16 amino acids. Germline-derived CDR1 and CDR2 are MNHEY and SVGAGI.

The rearrangement links TRBV27 to TRBJ2-7; D perhaps matches TRBD1 (5 bases). Germline assignment: CDR1 MNHEY and CDR2 SMNVEV (reference sequence). CDR3 length: 15 amino acids. Trimming took 5 bases from V and 2 from J, leaving 16 bases between them. This CDR3 is CASSQIDRTTYEQYF. Written as DNA, the CDR3 is TGTGCCAGCAGTCAAATAGACAGAACGACCTACGAGCAGTACTTC.